This is a list of T cell receptor beta chains from one sample in a study of blood T cell repertoires in COVID-19. The repertoire was sequenced with immunoSEQ multiplex PCR; TCRdb's copy has only in-frame clones and lacks some. The repertoire holds about 81,000 clones, roughly 89% seen once, with 1% to 1.5% in the top ten. The material sequenced was PBMCs or T cells enriched from blood (not recorded which). Source of these receptors: a woman aged 45-59 years with acute COVID-19. Each CDR3 is given with its conserved first and last residue. D genes are given only for firm matches. The size of a clone is reported for some rows only, either as once, few or many, or as a class for expanded clones.

D: TRBD2
length: 13
V: TRBV3-1/TRBV3-2
J: TRBJ2-1
size: NA
DNA: TGTGCCAGCAGCCGACTAGCGGTGGGTGAGCAGTTCTTC
CDR3: CASSRLAVGEQFF

D: NA
length: 15
V: TRBV25-1
J: TRBJ2-7
size: NA
DNA: TGTGCCAGCAGTGCCGTGACAGGTTTTGAGTACGAGCAGTACTTC
CDR3: CASSAVTGFEYEQYF

D: NA
length: 15
V: TRBV24-1
J: TRBJ2-7
size: NA
DNA: TGTGCCACCAGTGATTTGACAGGGCCTCCCTACGAGCAGTACTTC
CDR3: CATSDLTGPPYEQYF

D: NA
length: 15
V: TRBV14
J: TRBJ1-3
size: NA
DNA: TGTGCCAGCAGCCTAAACACAGGGACTGGAAACACCATATATTTT
CDR3: CASSLNTGTGNTIYF

D: NA
length: 14
V: TRBV18
J: TRBJ1-2
size: NA
DNA: TGTGCCAGCTCACCCAACAGTGGGAACTATGGCTACACCTTC
CDR3: CASSPNSGNYGYTF

D: NA
length: 15
V: TRBV6-6
J: TRBJ1-2
size: once
DNA: TGTGCCAGCAGTTACTCGGTAGAGCTGGACTATGGCTACACCTTC
CDR3: CASSYSVELDYGYTF

D: TRBD1
length: 17
V: TRBV10-1
J: TRBJ2-3
size: NA
DNA: TGCGCCAGCAGCTCCGGACAGGCGACCGACTTCACAGATACGCAGTATTTT
CDR3: CASSSGQATDFTDTQYF

D: NA
length: 14
V: TRBV7-3
J: TRBJ2-3
size: NA
DNA: TGTGCCAGCAGCTGGACAGCTAGCACAGATACGCAGTATTTT
CDR3: CASSWTASTDTQYF

D: TRBD1
length: 18
V: TRBV24-1
J: TRBJ2-1
size: few
DNA: TGTGCCACCAGTGCCGGCGCGAGGGGGCAGGGCTCCTACAATGAGCAGTTCTTC
CDR3: CATSAGARGQGSYNEQFF

D: NA
length: 16
V: TRBV4-1
J: TRBJ1-5
size: NA
DNA: TGCGCCAGCAGCCAAGAAGGTGCCGGGAGCAATCAGCCCCAGCATTTT
CDR3: CASSQEGAGSNQPQHF

D: TRBD1
length: 15
V: TRBV3-1/TRBV3-2
J: TRBJ1-1
size: once
DNA: TGTGCCAGCAGCCACATGACAGGGGGATTGGCTGAAGCTTTCTTT
CDR3: CASSHMTGGLAEAFF

D: TRBD1
length: 14
V: TRBV28
J: TRBJ2-7
size: NA
DNA: TGTGCCAGCAGTTCCGGGACAGCCCTCTACGAGCAGTACTTC
CDR3: CASSSGTALYEQYF

D: TRBD1
length: 13
V: TRBV6-5
J: TRBJ1-2
size: NA
DNA: TGTGCCAGCAGTTTCCTGGACAGGGGGGGCTACACCTTC
CDR3: CASSFLDRGGYTF

D: NA
length: 14
V: TRBV6-5
J: TRBJ1-2
size: NA
DNA: TGTGCCAGCCTGCGCCCCGGGGGGGGATACGGCTACACCTTC
CDR3: CASLRPGGGYGYTF

D: NA
length: 14
V: TRBV7-9
J: TRBJ2-1
size: NA
DNA: TGTGCCAGCAGCTTTGACGGGAGTAATCTTGAGCAGTTCTTC
CDR3: CASSFDGSNLEQFF

D: NA
length: 14
V: TRBV7-2
J: TRBJ2-3
size: once
DNA: TGTGCCAGCAGCTTACAGGGAATGACAGATACGCAGTATTTT
CDR3: CASSLQGMTDTQYF

D: NA
length: 15
V: TRBV11-3
J: TRBJ1-1
size: NA
DNA: TGTGCCAGCAGCTTCTGCCCAAGGGAGTCCTCTGAAGCTTTCTTT
CDR3: CASSFCPRESSEAFF

D: NA
length: 13
V: TRBV29-1
J: TRBJ2-3
size: NA
DNA: TGCAGCGTTGCTTCAGGGAGCACAGATACGCAGTATTTT
CDR3: CSVASGSTDTQYF

D: NA
length: 18
V: TRBV19
J: TRBJ2-2
size: NA
DNA: TGTGCCAGTAGCCTCCCCCCGGGAAAAGCTAATATGGCCGGGGAGCTGTTTTTT
CDR3: CASSLPPGKANMAGELFF

D: TRBD1
length: 14
V: TRBV6-5
J: TRBJ2-5
size: NA
DNA: TGTGCCAGCAGTAGGGGGCTTCCTCAAGAGACCCAGTACTTC
CDR3: CASSRGLPQETQYF

D: TRBD1
length: 14
V: TRBV5-4
J: TRBJ1-4
size: NA
DNA: TGTGCCAGCAGCGGACAGGGGTCTAATGAAAAACTGTTTTTT
CDR3: CASSGQGSNEKLFF

D: NA
length: 14
V: TRBV7-2
J: TRBJ2-3
size: NA
DNA: TGTGCCAGCAGCTTAGGAGCGAGCACAGATACGCAGTATTTT
CDR3: CASSLGASTDTQYF

D: NA
length: 15
V: TRBV7-9
J: TRBJ2-7
size: NA
DNA: TGTGCCAGCAGCTTTTCACAGGACCCGACCTACGAGCAGTACTTC
CDR3: CASSFSQDPTYEQYF

D: NA
length: 14
V: TRBV28
J: TRBJ2-1
size: few
DNA: TGTGCCAGCAGTGAACCTATGGGAGATGATGAGCAGTTCTTC
CDR3: CASSEPMGDDEQFF

D: NA
length: 10
V: TRBV19
J: TRBJ1-2
size: medium-sized
DNA: TGTGCCAGTGAGGGTTATGGCTACACCTTC
CDR3: CASEGYGYTF

D: NA
length: 15
V: TRBV27
J: TRBJ2-7
size: NA
DNA: TGTGCCAGCAGTTTATCACAGTTGAGCTCCTACGAGCAGTACTTC
CDR3: CASSLSQLSSYEQYF

D: TRBD1
length: 15
V: TRBV15
J: TRBJ1-2
size: NA
DNA: TGTGCCACCAGCAGAGAAAGGACAGGGGGCGTTGGCTACACCTTC
CDR3: CATSRERTGGVGYTF

D: TRBD2
length: 14
V: TRBV3-1/TRBV3-2
J: TRBJ2-1
size: NA
DNA: TGTGCCAGCAGCCAAGCGGGAGGCGGGGGTGAGCAGTTCTTC
CDR3: CASSQAGGGGEQFF

D: NA
length: 15
V: TRBV11-3
J: TRBJ2-1
size: NA
DNA: TGTGCCAGCAGCTTAGATTCGGACAGCTACAATGAGCAGTTCTTC
CDR3: CASSLDSDSYNEQFF

D: NA
length: 16
V: TRBV21-1
J: TRBJ1-5
size: NA
DNA: TGTGCCAGCAGCCACCGACAGGGTGAGGACGGTCAGCCCCAGCATTTT
CDR3: CASSHRQGEDGQPQHF

D: TRBD1
length: 14
V: TRBV27
J: TRBJ1-1
size: NA
DNA: TGTGCCAGCAGTTACAGGGGCTTGAACACTGAAGCTTTCTTT
CDR3: CASSYRGLNTEAFF

D: NA
length: 13
V: TRBV7-6
J: TRBJ1-5
size: NA
DNA: TGTGCCAGCAGCTTAGCGGAGAATCAGCCCCAGCATTTT
CDR3: CASSLAENQPQHF

D: TRBD2
length: 12
V: TRBV6-2/TRBV6-3
J: TRBJ2-7
size: few
DNA: TGTGCCAGCAGTCGTAGCGGGGACCGGCAGTACTTC
CDR3: CASSRSGDRQYF

D: TRBD1
length: 14
V: TRBV7-9
J: TRBJ2-7
size: NA
DNA: TGTGCCAGCAGCTTAGGGACAGGGAGCTACGAGCAGTACTTC
CDR3: CASSLGTGSYEQYF

D: NA
length: 15
V: TRBV5-4
J: TRBJ2-7
size: NA
DNA: TGTGCCAGCAGCTTGATGGGACACCTCTCCTACGAGCAGTACTTC
CDR3: CASSLMGHLSYEQYF

D: NA
length: 22
V: TRBV19
J: TRBJ2-6
size: NA
DNA: TGTGCCAGTAGTTACCGGGACACGAGGTTGGTGGACCAAATCTCTGGGGCCAACGTCCTGACTTTC
CDR3: CASSYRDTRLVDQISGANVLTF

D: NA
length: 12
V: TRBV6-5
J: TRBJ1-5
size: NA
DNA: TGTGCCAGCTCATCCAGAAATCAGCCCCAGCATTTT
CDR3: CASSSRNQPQHF

D: NA
length: 17
V: TRBV7-9
J: TRBJ1-5
size: NA
DNA: TGTGCCAGCAGCTCGGGGGACGGTGGTAATAGCAATCAGCCCCAGCATTTT
CDR3: CASSSGDGGNSNQPQHF

D: NA
length: 15
V: TRBV2
J: TRBJ1-2
size: NA
DNA: TGTGCCAGCAGGCCCGGGAGCGGGTGGGGATATGACTACACCTTC
CDR3: CASRPGSGWGYDYTF

D: NA
length: 13
V: TRBV7-3
J: TRBJ1-4
size: NA
DNA: TGTGCCAGCAGCCGGGGGAAGGATGAAAAACTGTTTTTT
CDR3: CASSRGKDEKLFF

D: NA
length: 14
V: TRBV5-8
J: TRBJ1-3
size: NA
DNA: TGTGCCAGCCATCTAAGAGGCTCTGGAAACACCATATATTTT
CDR3: CASHLRGSGNTIYF

D: TRBD1
length: 15
V: TRBV27
J: TRBJ1-2
size: NA
DNA: TGTGCCAGCAGTTTAACAGGGGCGCCTAACTATGGCTACACCTTC
CDR3: CASSLTGAPNYGYTF

D: NA
length: 14
V: TRBV5-4
J: TRBJ1-2
size: once
DNA: TGTGCCAGCAGCTTCCAATACGAGTACTATGGCTACACCTTC
CDR3: CASSFQYEYYGYTF

D: TRBD1
length: 17
V: TRBV7-2
J: TRBJ2-3
size: NA
DNA: TGTGCCAGCAGCGCCCGATCCGGGACAGGGAGGGCAGATACGCAGTATTTT
CDR3: CASSARSGTGRADTQYF